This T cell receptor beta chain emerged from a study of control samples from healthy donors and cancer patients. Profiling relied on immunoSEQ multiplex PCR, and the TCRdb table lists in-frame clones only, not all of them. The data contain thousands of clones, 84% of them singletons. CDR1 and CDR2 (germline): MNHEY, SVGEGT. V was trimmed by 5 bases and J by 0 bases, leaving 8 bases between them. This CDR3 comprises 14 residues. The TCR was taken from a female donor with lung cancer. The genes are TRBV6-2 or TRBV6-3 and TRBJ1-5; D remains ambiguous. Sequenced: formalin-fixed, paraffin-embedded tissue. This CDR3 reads CASSAGISNQPQHF. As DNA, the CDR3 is TGTGCCAGCAGTGCAGGTATTAGCAATCAGCCCCAGCATTTT.